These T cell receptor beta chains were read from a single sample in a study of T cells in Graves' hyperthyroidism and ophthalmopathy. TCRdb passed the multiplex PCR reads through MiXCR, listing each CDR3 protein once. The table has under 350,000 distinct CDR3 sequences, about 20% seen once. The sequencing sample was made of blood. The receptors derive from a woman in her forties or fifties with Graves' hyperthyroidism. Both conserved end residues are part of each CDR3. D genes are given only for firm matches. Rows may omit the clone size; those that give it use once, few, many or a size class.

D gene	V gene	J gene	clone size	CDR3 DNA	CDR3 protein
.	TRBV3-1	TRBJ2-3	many	TGTGCCAGCAGCCAAGGTTTTGGCACAGATACGCAGTATTTT	CASSQGFGTDTQYF
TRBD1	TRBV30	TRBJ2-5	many	TGTGCCTGGACGACAGGGATTGTCGAGACCCAGTACTTC	CAWTTGIVETQYF
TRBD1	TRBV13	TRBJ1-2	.	TGTGCCAGCAGCTTAGGCGGGGGACAGGCCCCCCACACCTTC	CASSLGGGQAPHTF
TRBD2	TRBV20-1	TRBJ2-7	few	TGCAGTGCTAGAAGGACTAGCGGGAGGGGGAGCTCCTACGAGCAGTACTTC	CSARRTSGRGSSYEQYF
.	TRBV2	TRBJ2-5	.	TGTGCCAGCAGTGGAGGAGGGTTTCAGACCCAGTACTTC	CASSGGGFQTQYF
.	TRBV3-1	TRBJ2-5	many	TGTGCCAGCAGCCAAGAAGTTTCAGAGACCCAGTACTTC	CASSQEVSETQYF
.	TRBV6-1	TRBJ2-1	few	TGTGCCAGCAGTTTAGCGGACCTCTCCTACAATGAGCAGTTCTTC	CASSLADLSYNEQFF
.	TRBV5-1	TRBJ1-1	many	TGCGCCAGCAGCTTGGCTGGATTCGGAGGGACTGAAGCTTTCTTT	CASSLAGFGGTEAFF
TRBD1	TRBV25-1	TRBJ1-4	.	TGTGCCAGCAGTGAAACCGGGACAGGGGGTAAAAAACTGTTTTTT	CASSETGTGGKKLFF
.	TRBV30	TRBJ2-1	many	TGTGCCTGGAGTGTACGAGAGCAGTTCTTC	CAWSVREQFF
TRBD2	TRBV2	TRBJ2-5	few	TGTGCCAGCAGTTATCCCCTAGCGGGGGTAGAGACCCAGTACTTC	CASSYPLAGVETQYF
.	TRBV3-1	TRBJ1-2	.	TGTGCCAGCAGCCATGGGGGCGGTGGCTATGGCTACACCTTC	CASSHGGGGYGYTF
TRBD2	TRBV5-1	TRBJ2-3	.	TGCGCCAGCGGATCTAGCGGGGCCGGGGCAGATACGCAGTATTTT	CASGSSGAGADTQYF
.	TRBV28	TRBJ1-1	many	TGTGCCAGCACTTCCCCCGGGCCTTCGAACACTGAAGCTTTCTTT	CASTSPGPSNTEAFF
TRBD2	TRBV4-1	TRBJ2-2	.	TGCGCCAGCAGCCCCAGTAGCGGGGGGGCGAACACCGGGGAGCTGTTTTTT	CASSPSSGGANTGELFF
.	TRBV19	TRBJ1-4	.	TGTGCCAGTACCAACACCGGGACCTTAACTAATGAAAAACTGTTTTTT	CASTNTGTLTNEKLFF
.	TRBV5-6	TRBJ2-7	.	TGTGCCAGCAGCGTCGGGGTCGACTACGAGCAGTACTTC	CASSVGVDYEQYF
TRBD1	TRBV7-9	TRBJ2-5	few	TGTGCCAGCACTCTCCCCACAGGGGGCGAGGAGACCCAGTACTTC	CASTLPTGGEETQYF
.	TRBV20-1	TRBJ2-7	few	TGCAGTGCTAGAGGGCCAGCAGGCTACGAGCAGTACTTC	CSARGPAGYEQYF
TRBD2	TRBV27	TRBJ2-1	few	TGTGCCAGCCGTCCCGCGGGCGGGGGAAGATACAATGAGCAGTTCTTC	CASRPAGGGRYNEQFF
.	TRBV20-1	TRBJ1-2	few	TGCAGTGCGCCCAGGGACCCCCCAGACTATGGCTACACCTTC	CSAPRDPPDYGYTF
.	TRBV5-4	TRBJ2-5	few	TGTGCCAGCAGCTTGGGGACGGTGGACGAGACCCAGTACTTC	CASSLGTVDETQYF
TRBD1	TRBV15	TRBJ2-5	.	TGTGCCACCAGCAGCCCCATTGAGGACAGGGGGCTCGGGGAGACCCAGTACTTC	CATSSPIEDRGLGETQYF
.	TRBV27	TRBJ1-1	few	TGTGCCAGCGGATTCAGGGGCAACACTGAAGCTTTCTTT	CASGFRGNTEAFF
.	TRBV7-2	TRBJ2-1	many	TGTGCCAGCAGCTTAGTGGGACTTCAATCCTACAATGAGCAGTTCTTC	CASSLVGLQSYNEQFF
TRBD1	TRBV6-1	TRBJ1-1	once	TGTGCCAGCCAGGACAGGGCCGATGACGGCACTGAAGCTTTCTTT	CASQDRADDGTEAFF
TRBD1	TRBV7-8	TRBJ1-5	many	TGTGCCAGCAGAAACAGGGGAGGGCAGCCCCAGCATTTT	CASRNRGGQPQHF
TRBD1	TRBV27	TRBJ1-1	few	TGTGCCAGCAGTCATAGACAGGGGGTCACTGAAGCTTTCTTT	CASSHRQGVTEAFF
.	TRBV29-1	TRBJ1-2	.	TGCAGCGTTGAAGATCTTCACGGGGTCCCGGGAGGCTACACCTTC	CSVEDLHGVPGGYTF
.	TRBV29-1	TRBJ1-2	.	TGCAGCGTTGAAAATCAGGGATTTGCGGTCGGTGGCTACACCTTC	CSVENQGFAVGGYTF
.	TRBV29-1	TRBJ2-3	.	TGCAGCTACTCGACTAGTAGTTTTACAGATACGCAGTATTTT	CSYSTSSFTDTQYF
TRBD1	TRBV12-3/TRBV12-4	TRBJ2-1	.	TGTGCCAGCAGGACAGGGGGCCCCCACAATGAGCAGTTCTTC	CASRTGGPHNEQFF
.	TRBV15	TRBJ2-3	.	TGTGCCACCAGCAGAGGGGGTAGCACAGATACGCAGTATTTT	CATSRGGSTDTQYF
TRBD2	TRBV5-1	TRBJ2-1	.	TGCGCCAGCAGCTTGGGCCGATTGACTAGCGGGGGCCCAAGTGAGCAGTTCTTC	CASSLGRLTSGGPSEQFF
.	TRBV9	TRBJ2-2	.	TGTGCCAGCAGCACCTTTAACACCGGGGAGCTGTTTTTT	CASSTFNTGELFF
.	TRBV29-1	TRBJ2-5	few	TGCAGCGTCCGTAGAAGCGGGTTCCAAGAGACCCAGTACTTC	CSVRRSGFQETQYF
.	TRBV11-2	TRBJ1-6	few	TGTGCCAGCAGCTCCCAGAGGGGGGCCGATAATTCACCCCCCCACTTT	CASSSQRGADNSPPHF
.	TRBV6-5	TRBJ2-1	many	TGTGCCAGCAGTTACTCAGCACATACAAGTGAGCAGTTCTTC	CASSYSAHTSEQFF
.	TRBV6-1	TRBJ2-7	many	TGTGCCAGCAGTGACTTATCCGGGACTGAGAGCTCCTACGAGCAGTACTTC	CASSDLSGTESSYEQYF
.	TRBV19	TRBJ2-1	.	TGTGCCAGTAGTATCGCGGACAGCTCCTACAATGAGCAGTTCTTC	CASSIADSSYNEQFF
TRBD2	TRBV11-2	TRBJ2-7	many	TGTGCCAGCACCCAACTAGCGGGAGTCTCCTACGAGCAGTACTTC	CASTQLAGVSYEQYF
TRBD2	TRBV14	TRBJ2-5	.	TGTGCCAGCAGCCAATGGATAGCGGGGTATGAGACCCAGTACTTC	CASSQWIAGYETQYF
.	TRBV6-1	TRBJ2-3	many	TGTGCCAGCAGTCCCGACACGAGCACAGATACGCAGTATTTT	CASSPDTSTDTQYF
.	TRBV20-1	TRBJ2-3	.	TGCAGTGCTCTCCCGTCGCGGGACCACACAGATACGCAGTATTTT	CSALPSRDHTDTQYF
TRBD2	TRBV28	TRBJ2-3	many	TGTGCCAGCAGTTCGGCCTTAGCGGGAGGAATGGATACGCAGTATTTT	CASSSALAGGMDTQYF
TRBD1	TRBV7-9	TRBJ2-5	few	TGTGCCAGCAGCTCGACAGGGGGCGGGGTCGAGACCCAGTACTTC	CASSSTGGGVETQYF
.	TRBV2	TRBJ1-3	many	TGTGCCACCCAGTTTTACAGGGAGCGGTCTGGAAACACCATATATTTT	CATQFYRERSGNTIYF
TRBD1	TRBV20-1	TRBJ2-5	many	TGCAGTGCGGGACAGGGAGGGACAGAGACCCAGTACTTC	CSAGQGGTETQYF
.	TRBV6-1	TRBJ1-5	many	TGTGCCAGCAGAAGGACGGTGAATAGCAATCAGCCCCAGCATTTT	CASRRTVNSNQPQHF
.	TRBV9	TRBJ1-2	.	TGTGCCAGCAGCTCTACAGGGTACTTCGGCTACACCTTC	CASSSTGYFGYTF
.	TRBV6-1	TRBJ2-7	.	TGTGCCAGCAGTGAAGTTATCGGGTACGAGCAGTACTTC	CASSEVIGYEQYF
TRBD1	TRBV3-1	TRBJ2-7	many	TGTGCCAGCAGTTCACCCGGGACAGGGGCCTACGAGCAGTACTTC	CASSSPGTGAYEQYF
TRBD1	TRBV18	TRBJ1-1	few	TGTGCCAGCTCACCTTATGGACAGGGGTGGGGGAACACTGAAGCTTTCTTT	CASSPYGQGWGNTEAFF
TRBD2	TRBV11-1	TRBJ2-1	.	TGTGCCAGCAGCCCCCGTGATAGCGGGGACAATGAGCAGTTCTTC	CASSPRDSGDNEQFF
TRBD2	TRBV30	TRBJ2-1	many	TGTGCCTGGAGTGTGGGACTAGCGGGAAGCTACAATGAGCAGTTCTTC	CAWSVGLAGSYNEQFF
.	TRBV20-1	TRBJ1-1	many	TGCAGTGCTAGGCCGGGTTGGTCCACTGAAGCTTTCTTT	CSARPGWSTEAFF
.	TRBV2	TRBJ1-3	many	TGTGCCAGCAGGAGAGTTCAGGGACTCTCTGGAAACACCATATATTTT	CASRRVQGLSGNTIYF
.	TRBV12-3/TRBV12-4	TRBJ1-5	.	TGTGCCAGCAGTTTAGTTGAAGGGGGTCAGCCCCAGCATTTT	CASSLVEGGQPQHF
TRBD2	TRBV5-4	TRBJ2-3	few	TGTGCCAGCAGCTCTAGCGGGATCTCCACAGATACGCAGTATTTT	CASSSSGISTDTQYF
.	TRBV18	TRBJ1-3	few	TGTGCCAGCTCACCTCCGGGACCGCACTCTGGAAACACCATATATTTT	CASSPPGPHSGNTIYF